Sequencing of this T cell receptor beta chain was carried out in a study of shared clonotypes between healthy human individuals. The protocol was immunoSEQ multiplex PCR, while the TCRdb copy is restricted to in-frame clones and leaves out a portion. This table has approximately 640,000 clones, approximately 75% appearing once. Whole-study findings and limits: How much donors shared clonotypes was expected to be affected by sequencing depth.

The ends were cut back, 3 bases at V and 8 bases at J, with 6 bases in the middle. The CDR3 has 11 amino acids. In germline, CDR1 is LNHDA, CDR2 SQIVND (reference sequence). Notes on this clone: Its cognate antigen is unknown.

V and J are TRBV19 and TRBJ2-3, with unresolved D. The sample comprised memory CD4+ T cells sorted from blood. Subset given: CD45RA-negative fraction. The sequence was collected from a woman aged 25 to 45 in good health. CDR3 in amino acids: CASSIRGTQYF. CDR3 sequence (DNA): TGTGCCAGTAGTATTCGTGGTACGCAGTATTTT.